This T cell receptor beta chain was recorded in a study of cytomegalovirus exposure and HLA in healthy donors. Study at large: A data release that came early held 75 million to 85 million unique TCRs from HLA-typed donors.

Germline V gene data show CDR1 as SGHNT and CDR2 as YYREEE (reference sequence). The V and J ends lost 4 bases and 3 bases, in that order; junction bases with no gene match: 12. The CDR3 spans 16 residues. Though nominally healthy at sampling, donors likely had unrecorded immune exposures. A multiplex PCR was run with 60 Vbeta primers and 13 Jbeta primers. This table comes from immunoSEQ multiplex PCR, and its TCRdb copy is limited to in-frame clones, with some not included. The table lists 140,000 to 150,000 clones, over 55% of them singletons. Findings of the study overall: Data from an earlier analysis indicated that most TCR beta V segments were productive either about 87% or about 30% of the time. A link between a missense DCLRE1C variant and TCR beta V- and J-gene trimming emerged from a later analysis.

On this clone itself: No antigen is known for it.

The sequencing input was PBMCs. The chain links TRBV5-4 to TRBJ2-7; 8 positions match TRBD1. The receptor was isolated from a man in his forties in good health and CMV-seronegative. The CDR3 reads CASSIAERTGLYEQYF. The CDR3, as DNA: TGTGCCAGCAGCATTGCCGAAAGGACAGGGCTCTACGAGCAGTACTTC.